The next 24 T cell receptor beta chains were all read from a single sample in a study of T cells after posttransplantation cyclophosphamide. Treatment was busulfan-fludarabine conditioning, a marrow graft, and cyclophosphamide on days +3 and +4. Measured with immunoSEQ multiplex PCR; TCRdb has only the in-frame clones, and not every one. This table has fewer than 6,000 clones, around three quarters appearing once. The sample in question was PBMCs, obtained 362 days after allogeneic stem cell transplant with posttransplant cyclophosphamide. The receptors shown here come from a male patient aged 60 to 75 who received an allogeneic stem cell transplant from an unrelated donor, was CMV-positive, and had acute GVHD only. Some T cells may arise from the graft donor.

The rearrangement joins TRBV28 to TRBJ1-2; D is uncertain. Trimming pared 2 bases from V and 2 bases from J, leaving 9 bases between. This CDR3 comprises 14 residues. Germline V gives CDR1 MDHEN, CDR2 SYDVKM. The CDR3 DNA is TGTGCCAGCAGTTTAAGTGCGGGGAACTATGGCTACACCTTC. It yields the protein CASSLSAGNYGYTF.

The rearrangement links TRBV5-1 to TRBJ2-1, with 10 bases fitting TRBD2. Germline lookup yields CDR1 SGHRS and CDR2 YFSETQ. J was trimmed by 1 base and V by 4 bases; bases with no gene match: 2. The CDR3 covers 15 residues. CDR3 protein: CASSQGLASYNEQFF. The CDR3 DNA follows: TGCGCCAGCAGCCAGGGACTAGCGTCCTACAATGAGCAGTTCTTC.

This sequence joins TRBV19 and TRBJ2-5; 9 bases fit TRBD1. The J call is in doubt because the DNA end fits TRBJ2-7 better. The CDR3 is 14 amino acids. The germline gives CDR1 LNHDA, CDR2 SQIVND (reference sequence). The CDR3 spells CASPDRGGVDEQYF. The CDR3, as DNA: TGTGCCAGTCCCGACAGGGGGGGTGTCGACGAGCAGTACTTC.

The CDR3 here is CASSDSTGTVNEKLFF. The CDR3 nucleotides are TGTGCCAGCAGCGACTCTACCGGGACAGTTAATGAAAAACTGTTTTTT. The chain couples TRBV9 to TRBJ1-4; 7 positions match TRBD1. Germline lookup yields CDR1 SGDLS and CDR2 YYNGEE. Unmatched junction bases numbered 9, after V lost 3 bases and J lost 4 bases. The length of the CDR3 is 16 residues.

The gene calls are TRBV12-2 and TRBJ2-7; the D call TRBD1 from the table was never checked on the DNA. TRBV12-2 represents a pseudogene. The CDR3 spans 15 residues. The DNA of the CDR3 is TGTGCAAGTCGCTTCCCGGGACAGGGATCCTACGAGCAGTACTTC. Protein product: CASRFPGQGSYEQYF.

This clone was picked up a small number of times. The chain links TRBV6-5 to TRBJ2-7, with a tentative D call TRBD2 (5 bases). CDR3 length: 14 amino acids. The germline CDR1 and CDR2 sequences are MNHEY and SVGAGI. Trimming shortened V by 4 bases and J by 3 bases, and 13 bases separated the two germline ends. CDR3 coding DNA: TGTGCCAGCAGTTTCTACAGCGGCCACTACGAGCAGTACTTC. It translates to CASSFYSGHYEQYF.

The V gene is TRBV7-6, the J gene TRBJ2-5; the match to TRBD2 covers 11 bases. This CDR3 has 16 residues. Looked up from germline, CDR1 is SGHVS and CDR2 is FNYEAQ. V was pared by 5 bases and J by 2 bases, with 7 bases of the junction left unmatched. This CDR3 reads CASSLIAGGGQETQYF. The CDR3 nucleotides are TGTGCCAGCAGCCTCATAGCGGGAGGGGGACAAGAGACCCAGTACTTC.

This clone has only a few counts. The chain is built from TRBV6-5 and TRBJ2-7; 7 nucleotides line up with TRBD1. V trimming: 5 bases; J trimming: 0 bases; junction bases outside the gene matches: 4. This CDR3 contains 14 residues. Germline-derived CDR1 and CDR2 are MNHEY and SVGAGI. The chain's CDR3 is CASSATGSSYEQYF. CDR3 coding DNA: TGTGCCAGCAGTGCGACAGGGTCCTCCTACGAGCAGTACTTC.

This chain connects TRBV27 to TRBJ2-1, with 8 bases aligning to TRBD1. The junction had 1 base not matched to a gene; V was cut back by 3 bases and J by 9 bases. The germline gives CDR1 MNHEY, CDR2 SMNVEV (reference sequence). CDR3 length: 12 amino acids. CDR3 protein: CASSFDRGEQFF. CDR3 DNA sequence: TGTGCCAGCAGTTTTGACAGGGGTGAGCAGTTCTTC.

The J gene is TRBJ2-7, the V gene TRBV4-2; a possible D gene is TRBD1 (6 bases). The germline V gene has CDR1 LGHNA and CDR2 YNFKEQ. The CDR3 sequence is 17 residues long. V dropped 0 bases and J dropped 0 bases, with 15 bases sitting between them. This CDR3 is CASSQDRVEDSSYEQYF. The CDR3 DNA reads as TGTGCCAGCAGCCAAGATCGTGTGGAGGACAGCTCCTACGAGCAGTACTTC.

V usage is TRBV13 and J usage is TRBJ2-3; the match to TRBD2 covers 7 bases. This CDR3 has 15 residues. After removal of 5 bases from V and 0 bases from J, the junction contained 5 bases not matched to a gene. Germline V gene sequence: CDR1 PRHDT, CDR2 FYEKMQ (reference sequence). The CDR3 is CASSQRGYSTDTQYF. Here the CDR3 DNA reads TGTGCCAGCAGCCAGCGGGGATATAGCACAGATACGCAGTATTTT.

The V call is TRBV21-1, the J call TRBJ1-6; the table assigns TRBD1, which was not confirmed against the DNA. TRBV21-1 counts as a pseudogene. The CDR3 covers 16 residues. Here the CDR3 DNA reads TGTGCCAGCAGCAACGGATACAGGGAATCTAATTCACCCCTCCACTTT. Amino acid sequence: CASSNGYRESNSPLHF.

The chain has TRBV19 and TRBJ2-5; D possibly corresponds to TRBD2 (6 bases). The CDR3 length is 14 residues. The germline V gene encodes CDR1 LNHDA and CDR2 SQIVND (reference sequence). V was trimmed by 6 bases and J by 5 bases, leaving 16 bases between them. The CDR3 spells CASSLGAGRETQYF. CDR3 sequence (DNA): TGTGCCAGTAGCCTAGGGGCAGGGAGGGAGACCCAGTACTTC.

The rearrangement uses TRBV6-1 and TRBJ1-1, with 8 positions matching TRBD1. Per germline, CDR1 MNHNS and CDR2 SASEGT. The CDR3 sequence is 13 residues long. V shed 6 bases and J 1 base; nucleotides not matched to a gene: 1. CDR3 protein: CASSGQGNTEAFF. As DNA, the CDR3 is TGTGCCAGCAGCGGACAGGGGAACACTGAAGCTTTCTTT.

The V gene is TRBV18, the J gene TRBJ1-2, with 7 positions matching TRBD1. Germline CDR1 KGHSH, CDR2 LQKENI. The CDR3 runs 16 residues. The V gene end was trimmed by 3 bases and the J gene end by 0 bases; junction bases not matched to a gene: 7. The CDR3 coding sequence is TGTGCCAGCTCACCCGTACAGGGGCACTCTAACTATGGCTACACCTTC. It codes for CASSPVQGHSNYGYTF.

V usage is TRBV10-2 and J usage is TRBJ2-3, with D perhaps matching TRBD2 (7 bases). The germline V gene has CDR1 WSHSY and CDR2 SAAADI. The germline V and J ends were trimmed by 3 bases and 4 bases, with 14 bases remaining between them. The CDR3 consists of 15 residues. The DNA of the CDR3 is TGCGCCAGCAGTGAACAGGGAGGGGCCGCAGATACGCAGTATTTT. Translation: CASSEQGGAADTQYF.

The rearrangement links TRBV4-3 to TRBJ2-7; perhaps TRBD2 as D (5 bases). Germline CDR1 is LGHNA and CDR2 is YSLEER. The V end was cut by 1 base, the J end by 0 bases, with 13 bases between. This CDR3 has 16 amino acids. CDR3 in DNA: TGCGCCAGCAGCCAAGGTGCAGCGGATAGCTCCTACGAGCAGTACTTC. Residues: CASSQGAADSSYEQYF.

The V call is TRBV5-1, the J call TRBJ2-2; D is possibly TRBD1 (6 bases). CDR3 length: 13 amino acids. Germline V gives CDR1 SGHRS, CDR2 YFSETQ. Trimming removed 0 bases from V and 6 bases from J, with 6 bases in between. CDR3 region: CASSLGGPGELFF. CDR3 nucleotide sequence: TGCGCCAGCAGCTTGGGGGGGCCCGGGGAGCTGTTTTTT.

V is TRBV13 and J is TRBJ2-5; 7 bases line up with TRBD1. The DNA end is a closer match to TRBJ2-7, so the J assignment may be wrong. The CDR3 has 12 amino acids. Germline V gene lookup returns CDR1 PRHDT and CDR2 FYEKMQ (reference sequence). The CDR3 sequence: CASSRGQHEQYF. The DNA of the CDR3 is TGTGCCAGCAGCCGGGGACAGCACGAGCAGTACTTC.

The chain is built from TRBV29-1 and TRBJ2-1; TRBD1 is a possible D gene (6 bases). V was pared by 0 bases and J by 13 bases, with 22 bases between. Germline V lookup: CDR1 SQVTM, CDR2 ANQGSEA. The CDR3 is 15 residues long. CDR3 region: CSVEDTPTGRLNQFF. CDR3 DNA sequence: TGCAGCGTTGAAGATACGCCGACAGGAAGGCTGAATCAGTTCTTC.

This clone is categorized as medium-sized (0.01 to 0.1%). J is TRBJ1-2 and V is TRBV5-6, with a weak D call TRBD1 (6 bases). The CDR3 extends over 13 amino acids. Trimming pared 4 bases from V and 4 bases from J, leaving 11 bases between. Looked up from germline, CDR1 is SGHDT and CDR2 is YYEEEE. Here the CDR3 DNA reads TGTGCCAGCAGCCAACAGGGAACCTATGGCTACACCTTC. Amino acid sequence: CASSQQGTYGYTF.

The chain has TRBV12-5 and TRBJ1-1; D gene ambiguous. CDR3 length: 14 amino acids. The germline V and J ends were trimmed by 7 bases and 3 bases, with 15 bases remaining between them. CDR1 and CDR2 (germline): LGHNT, FRNRAP. The DNA for the CDR3 is TGTGCTAGTGACCCGGGAGGGTGGTACACTGAAGCTTTCTTT. Translation gives CASDPGGWYTEAFF.

The chain recombines TRBV27 with TRBJ1-6; possible D gene TRBD1, 6 bases. Trimming took 2 bases from V and 9 from J, leaving 14 bases between them. This CDR3 has 15 residues. Germline assignment: CDR1 MNHEY and CDR2 SMNVEV (reference sequence). The CDR3 nucleotides read TGTGCCAGCAGTTTAGGGTGGGGCAGGGGTTCACCCCTCCACTTT. Amino acid sequence: CASSLGWGRGSPLHF.

This chain joins TRBV19 and TRBJ2-2; 7 bases are shared with TRBD1. The V and J ends lost 10 bases and 4 bases, in that order; junction bases with no gene match: 9. The CDR3 runs to 14 residues. Germline V CDR1 and CDR2: LNHDA, SQIVND (reference sequence). The CDR3 region has the DNA TGTGCCAAACCTCGGGACAGTACCACCGGGGAGCTGTTTTTT. Translated: CAKPRDSTTGELFF.